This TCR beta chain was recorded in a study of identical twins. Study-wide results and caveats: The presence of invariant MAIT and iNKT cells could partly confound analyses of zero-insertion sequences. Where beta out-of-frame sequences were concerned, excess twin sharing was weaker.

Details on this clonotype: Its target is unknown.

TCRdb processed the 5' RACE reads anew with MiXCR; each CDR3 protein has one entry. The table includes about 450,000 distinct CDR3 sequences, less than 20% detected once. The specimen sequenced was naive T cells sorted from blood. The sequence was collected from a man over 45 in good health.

This chain's CDR3 is CASSLGQRTGAQHF. CDR3 coding DNA: TGTGCCAGCAGCTTGGGGCAGCGGACGGGGGCCCAGCATTTT. V usage is TRBV7-2 and J usage is TRBJ1-5; perhaps TRBD1 as D (5 bases). This CDR3 has 14 residues. Deletions cut 3 bases from V and 11 bases from J, with 17 bases between. Germline V gives CDR1 SGHTA, CDR2 FQGNSA.